This T cell receptor (beta chain) is from a study of blood T cell repertoires in COVID-19. A Seattle source enrolled patients during active infection and followed them longitudinally. Clones were read by immunoSEQ multiplex PCR, and TCRdb kept only the in-frame ones, dropping some. The sample contains roughly 60,000 clones, roughly 83% of which appear only once. The sequencing sample was made of peripheral blood. The source is a man aged 55 to 69 with COVID-19, enrolled during active disease.

The CDR3 region is CASSLGTVNGYTF. CDR3 nucleotide sequence: TGTGCCAGCAGTTTAGGGACAGTCAATGGCTACACCTTC. The chain employs TRBV28 and TRBJ1-2, with 7 bases aligning to TRBD1. The length of the CDR3 is 13 residues. The V gene's germline CDR1 is MDHEN and CDR2 SYDVKM. J was trimmed by 6 bases and V by 2 bases; bases with no gene match: 3.